These 15 T cell receptor beta chains share one sample of origin, sequenced in a study of T cell repertoires in ileal Crohn's disease. Profiling relied on immunoSEQ multiplex PCR, and the TCRdb table lists in-frame clones only, not all of them. Of 9,000 to 13,000 clones in the sample, roughly 80% are singletons; the top ten hold around 15%. Time point given: neoterminal ileum biopsy at postoperative endoscopy, about 6 months after surgery. Source material: ileal tissue. The origin of the receptors is an adult with Crohn's disease.

This clone has only a few counts. The chain employs TRBV18 and TRBJ2-1, with D possibly matching TRBD2 (6 bases). Germline CDR1 is KGHSH and CDR2 is LQKENI. The CDR3 length is 13 residues. The V end was cut by 3 bases, the J end by 15 bases, with 18 bases between. The CDR3 DNA reads as TGTGCCAGCTCACCCAGTACTAGCCCTTCCACGTTCTTC. It codes for CASSPSTSPSTFF.

The gene calls are TRBV19 and TRBJ2-1; D is possibly TRBD1 (6 bases). Between the trimmed V and J ends, which lost 5 bases and 0 bases, there was a span of 11 bases. The CDR3 is made up of 15 amino acids. Germline V gene data show CDR1 as LNHDA and CDR2 as SQIVND (reference sequence). The DNA of the CDR3 is TGTGCCAGTAGTCCGAAGGACAGCTCCTACAATGAGCAGTTCTTC. Amino acid sequence: CASSPKDSSYNEQFF.

The chain couples TRBV6-5 to TRBJ2-7, with 10 bases fitting TRBD2. V dropped 7 bases and J dropped 0; count of bases not matched to a gene: 6. This CDR3 has 15 amino acids. CDR1 and CDR2 (germline): MNHEY, SVGAGI. The CDR3 sequence: CASKRLAGASYEQYF. In DNA, the CDR3 is TGTGCCAGCAAACGGCTAGCGGGAGCCTCCTACGAGCAGTACTTC.

Only one count was recorded for this clone. The chain recombines TRBV29-1 with TRBJ2-3; perhaps TRBD2 as D (6 bases). The CDR3 extends over 14 amino acids. V lost 3 bases and J lost 5, with 15 bases in between. CDR1 is SQVTM, CDR2 ANQGSEA, per germline. The DNA for the CDR3 is TGCAGCGTTGAGAGGGAGGAACCGGGAGATACGCAGTATTTT. Translation gives CSVEREEPGDTQYF.

This clone showed up just a few times. The J gene is TRBJ1-2, the V gene TRBV5-1, with D possibly being TRBD1 (6 bases). CDR3 size: 15 residues. V lost 0 bases and J lost 5, with 14 bases in between. Germline CDR1 and CDR2: SGHRS and YFSETQ. The CDR3 DNA is TGCGCCAGCAGCTTGGGCCACAGGGAGCCATATGGCTACACCTTC. Encoded protein: CASSLGHREPYGYTF. The full variable domain, rest sourced from reference TRBV5-1 and TRBJ1-2, is KAGVTQTPRYLIKTRGQQVTLSCSPISGHRSVSWYQQTPGQGLQFLFEYFSETQRNKGNFPGRFSGRQFSNSRSEMNVSTLELGDSALYLCASSLGHREPYGYTFGSGTRLTVV.

This rearrangement joins TRBV7-9 to TRBJ1-2; D not certain. Germline lookup yields CDR1 SEHNR and CDR2 FQNEAQ (reference sequence). This CDR3 region has 14 residues. The ends were cut back, 0 bases at V and 3 bases at J, with 8 bases in the middle. CDR3 residues: CASSLAGAHYGYTF. The DNA of the CDR3 is TGTGCCAGCAGCTTAGCGGGAGCTCACTATGGCTACACCTTC.

The chain recombines TRBV7-6 with TRBJ2-7; D is uncertain. CDR1 SGHVS and CDR2 FNYEAQ come from the germline V gene. The V and J ends lost 0 bases and 0 bases respectively, with 6 bases between them. CDR3 length equals 14 residues. The CDR3 loop reads CASSLAAVSYEQYF. The CDR3 nucleotides are TGTGCCAGCAGCTTAGCCGCGGTCTCCTACGAGCAGTACTTC.

This clone has more than one count but fewer than ten. The rearrangement uses TRBV7-9 and TRBJ1-1; 8 bases align to TRBD1. Germline V lookup: CDR1 SEHNR, CDR2 FQNEAQ (reference sequence). V was pared by 3 bases and J by 8 bases, with 5 bases of the junction left unmatched. The CDR3 spans 13 residues. The CDR3 coding sequence is TGTGCCAGCAGCTTTAGGACAGGGCAAGAAGCTTTCTTT. It codes for CASSFRTGQEAFF.

This clone was recorded once. In DNA form, the CDR3 reads TGTGCCAGCAGCCTAGTATACACAGATACGCAGTATTTT. Translated: CASSLVYTDTQYF. The rearrangement uses TRBV7-3 and TRBJ2-3; D ambiguous. This CDR3 has 13 amino acids. Trimming left V 5 bases short and J 2 bases short, with 8 bases between. CDR1 and CDR2 (germline): SGHTA, FQGTGA.

This clone was recorded once. This chain uses TRBV5-5 with TRBJ1-5; D may be TRBD1 (5 bases). The CDR3 has 14 amino acids. V was pared by 2 bases and J by 0 bases, with 6 bases between. CDR1 and CDR2 (germline): SGHKS, YYEKEE (reference sequence). CDR3 coding DNA: TGTGCCAGCAGCTTTAGGGGTAGCAATCAGCCCCAGCATTTT. It translates to CASSFRGSNQPQHF. Drawing the rest from reference TRBV5-5 and TRBJ1-5, the complete variable domain is DAGVTQSPTHLIKTRGQQVTLRCSPISGHKSVSWYQQVLGQGPQFIFQYYEKEERGRGNFPDRFSARQFPNYSSELNVNALLLGDSALYLCASSFRGSNQPQHFGDGTRLSIL.

This chain uses TRBV7-9 with TRBJ1-2; perhaps TRBD1 as D (6 bases). This CDR3 region has 16 residues. The germline V gene has CDR1 SEHNR and CDR2 FQNEAQ (reference sequence). Trimming removed 3 bases at V and 1 base at J, with 15 bases between. CDR3 nucleotide sequence: TGTGCCAGCAGCTTGGGTAGGGGGTTAGGTAACTATGGCTACACCTTC. It yields the protein CASSLGRGLGNYGYTF. The full variable domain, completed using reference TRBV7-9 and TRBJ1-2, is DTGVSQNPRHKITKRGQNVTFRCDPISEHNRLYWYRQTLGQGPEFLTYFQNEAQLEKSRLLSDRFSAERPKGSFSTLEIQRTEQGDSAMYLCASSLGRGLGNYGYTFGSGTRLTVV.

This clone has only one observation. The chain couples TRBV30 to TRBJ1-6; D ambiguous. CDR1 is GTSNPN and CDR2 is SVGIG in the germline V gene (reference sequence). Trimming removed 0 bases from V and 7 bases from J, with 10 bases in between. This CDR3 has 14 amino acids. The CDR3 here is CAWSVTSGNSPLHF. For the CDR3, the DNA is TGTGCCTGGAGTGTAACCTCCGGGAATTCACCCCTCCACTTT.

As regards this clone: Other DNA sequences of this sample code for an identical CDR3. The chain combines TRBV18 with TRBJ1-4, with TRBD1 as a possible D gene (5 bases). CDR3 size: 16 residues. Trimming stripped 0 bases from V and 0 bases from J, with 8 bases between. Germline V lookup: CDR1 KGHSH, CDR2 LQKENI. The CDR3 sequence: CASSPPDSPTNEKLFF. In DNA form, the CDR3 reads TGTGCCAGCTCACCACCCGACAGTCCAACTAATGAAAAACTGTTTTTT.

This chain joins TRBV14 and TRBJ1-3; maybe TRBD1 (5 bases). The CDR3 is 14 residues long. CDR1 is SGHDN, CDR2 FVKESK, per germline. Trimming pared 4 bases from V and 2 bases from J, leaving 9 bases between. The CDR3 nucleotides read TGTGCCAGCAGCCGGAGGGGACCTGGAAACACCATATATTTT. It specifies CASSRRGPGNTIYF.

The chain joins TRBV5-1 to TRBJ2-5, with TRBD2 matching over 11 bases. The J call could be wrong; TRBJ2-7 is a better fit for the DNA end. The CDR3 has 15 amino acids. In germline, CDR1 is SGHRS, CDR2 YFSETQ. The CDR3 DNA sequence: TGCGCCAGCAGCTTTTTTAGCGGGAGGGCCCCCGAGCAGTACTTC. Residues: CASSFFSGRAPEQYF.